The 5 T cell receptor beta chains listed next were all sequenced from one sample in a study of T cell repertoires in cytomegalovirus infection (dated by TCRdb to between 2018 and 2021). No antigen has been assigned to these receptors. This sample's treatment or condition label indicates: in vitro stimulation with specific CMV peptide epitopes to enrich CMV-specific T cells. The instrument was an Illumina HiSeq 1500. The public reads were reprocessed in TCRdb via fastp at Q25 and MiXCR, keeping in-frame beta chains. Entries are consolidated by CDR3 protein sequence, retaining the most common genes and DNA. The sample table records under 350,000 distinct CDR3 sequences; roughly 21% of these occur just once. The ten largest clones represent approximately 19% of the sample. The starting material was cultured PBMCs, obtained from culture after CMV antigen stimulation. Receptors were obtained from a human donor in good health (CMV status not recorded). Some clones in this sample may be carry-over from other donors' samples.

This chain links TRBV6-7 with TRBJ1-3; tentative D call: TRBD1 (6 bases). TRBV6-7 is placed among ORFs of uncertain function. The length of the CDR3 is 17 residues. The V and J ends lost 5 bases and 3 bases respectively, with 20 bases between them. The CDR3 spells CASSPGTNYKHGNTIYF. The CDR3, as DNA: TGTGCCAGCAGTCCCGGGACAAACTACAAGCATGGAAACACCATATATTTT.

The genes are TRBV7-3 and TRBJ2-2; D is perhaps TRBD1 (7 bases). There are 15 residues in the CDR3. Germline CDR1 SGHTA, CDR2 FQGTGA. Deletions cut 5 bases from V and 1 base from J, with 11 bases between. CDR3 region: CASSAGQRNTGELFF. The CDR3 DNA is TGTGCCAGCAGCGCGGGACAGCGGAACACCGGGGAGCTGTTTTTT.

This clonotype was seen ten or more times. This rearrangement joins TRBV10-2 to TRBJ1-2, with a weak D call TRBD1 (5 bases). The V and J ends lost 0 bases and 4 bases respectively, with 9 bases between them. The CDR3 runs 14 residues. CDR1 and CDR2 (germline): WSHSY, SAAADI. The CDR3 DNA follows: TGCGCCAGCAGTGAGTCGAGGGACGTCTATGGCTACACCTTC. It codes for CASSESRDVYGYTF.

This clonotype was seen more than once but under ten times. This chain joins TRBV7-8 and TRBJ2-1; D is undetermined. CDR1 is SGHVS, CDR2 FQNEAQ, per germline. Trimming left V 5 bases short and J 8 bases short, with 7 bases between. This CDR3 comprises 11 residues. The CDR3 DNA is TGTGCCAGCAGCACCCATCATGAGCAGTTCTTC. Its protein product is CASSTHHEQFF. The whole variable domain, filled in from reference TRBV7-8 and TRBJ2-1, reads GAGVSQSPRYKVAKRGQDVALRCDPISGHVSLFWYQQALGQGPEFLTYFQNEAQLDKSGLPSDRFFAERPEGSVSTLKIQRTQQEDSAVYLCASSTHHEQFFGPGTRLTVL.

This clonotype was seen a handful of times. The chain recombines TRBV30 with TRBJ2-3, with D uncertain. V was clipped by 2 bases and J by 2 bases, with 11 bases between them. CDR3 length: 14 amino acids. Germline CDR1 and CDR2: GTSNPN and SVGIG (reference sequence). CDR3 in DNA: TGTGCCTGGAGTCGTAGCTGGGACACAGATACGCAGTATTTT. This encodes CAWSRSWDTDTQYF.